There are a few counts of the clone carrying this T cell receptor beta chain. Patients were excluded for uncontrolled infection, other autoimmune disease, pregnancy or lactation. A roughly 9.3 ml volume of fresh peripheral blood provided the PBMCs. There were TCR beta CDR3 regions amplified from RNA transcripts. The HTBI primer set served for first-round RT-PCR of the TCR CDR3. MiXCR, applied by TCRdb to the multiplex PCR reads, yields one record per CDR3 protein. This sample yields 750,000 to 900,000 distinct CDR3 sequences, of which about two fifths are seen a single time; 8.9% belongs to the top ten. This CDR3 region has 14 residues. Germline loops: CDR1 DFQATT, CDR2 SNEGSKA (reference sequence). V shed 6 bases and J 9 bases; nucleotides not matched to a gene: 14. The data derive from a study of T cells in Graves' hyperthyroidism and ophthalmopathy.

The chain links TRBV20-1 to TRBJ1-5, with 7 positions matching TRBD1. The sequencing sample was made of blood. This receptor was obtained from a man aged 18 to 29 with Graves' hyperthyroidism. This CDR3 reads CSASGTAAEGPQHF. CDR3 DNA sequence: TGCAGTGCATCCGGGACAGCAGCTGAGGGGCCCCAGCATTTT.